Listed below are T cell receptor beta chains from one sample, sequenced in a study of metastatic and nonmetastatic thyroid tumors. TCRdb reprocessed the PCR reads via MiXCR. Found here are about 93,000 clones, roughly 8.6% of them singletons; the top ten hold roughly 10%. The sample consisted of blood. The source of these receptors is a female donor with papillary thyroid cancer or a benign thyroid nodule (not recorded which). Some clones in this sample may be carry-over from other donors' samples. CDR3s include the opening cysteine and the closing phenylalanine or tryptophan. The order of the fields is D gene, V gene, clone size, CDR3 length, J gene, CDR3 protein, CDR3 DNA. The D gene is left open where the match is weak. Expanded clones get a size class; other rows say once, few or many, or leave the size out.

-	TRBV28	many	15	TRBJ1-1	CASTQERVPNTEAFF	TGTGCCAGCACCCAAGAGAGGGTCCCTAACACTGAAGCTTTCTTT
-	TRBV6-1	many	13	TRBJ2-2	CASSIDRIGELFF	TGTGCCAGCAGCATCGACAGGATTGGGGAGCTGTTTTTT
TRBD1	TRBV30	-	14	TRBJ2-2	CAWGGQGNTGELFF	TGTGCCTGGGGTGGACAGGGGAACACCGGGGAGCTGTTTTTT
-	TRBV20-1	many	14	TRBJ2-5	CSAAGARFQETQYF	TGCAGTGCGGCGGGGGCGCGCTTTCAAGAGACCCAGTACTTC
TRBD1	TRBV27	many	13	TRBJ1-5	CASSLRGHQPQHF	TGTGCCAGCAGTTTAAGGGGGCATCAGCCCCAGCATTTT
TRBD1	TRBV19	few	12	TRBJ1-2	CASSPQGVGYTF	TGTGCCAGTAGTCCACAGGGGGTTGGCTACACCTTC
TRBD1	TRBV12-3/TRBV12-4	-	15	TRBJ2-3	CASSPQGDHTDTQYF	TGTGCCAGCTCTCCCCAGGGGGACCACACAGATACGCAGTATTTT
TRBD1	TRBV19	many	17	TRBJ2-6	CASSHGQGASGANVLTF	TGTGCCAGTAGTCACGGACAGGGGGCTTCTGGGGCCAACGTCCTGACTTTC
-	TRBV5-1	many	13	TRBJ2-3	CASSPQRPDTQYF	TGCGCCAGCAGCCCCCAAAGACCAGATACGCAGTATTTT
TRBD2	TRBV11-2	-	14	TRBJ2-5	CASRVAGGPETQYF	TGTGCCAGCAGGGTAGCGGGGGGGCCAGAGACCCAGTACTTC
TRBD1	TRBV19	many	13	TRBJ1-6	CASTTGGGSPLHF	TGTGCCAGTACGACAGGGGGCGGATCACCCCTCCACTTT
-	TRBV30	-	12	TRBJ2-3	CAWSVFPDTQYF	TGTGCCTGGAGTGTATTCCCAGATACGCAGTATTTT
-	TRBV19	many	16	TRBJ1-5	CASSISESSGNQPQHF	TGTGCCAGTAGTATCTCCGAGTCCTCGGGCAATCAGCCCCAGCATTTT
-	TRBV27	few	14	TRBJ1-6	CASSLMWGNSPLHF	TGTGCCAGCAGTTTAATGTGGGGGAATTCACCCCTCCACTTT
-	TRBV27	many	15	TRBJ1-2	CASNPSGAGDYGYTF	TGTGCCAGCAACCCCAGCGGGGCAGGGGACTATGGCTACACCTTC
-	TRBV2	many	12	TRBJ1-2	CASRRGDYGYTF	TGTGCCAGCAGACGTGGAGACTATGGCTACACCTTC
-	TRBV5-4	many	14	TRBJ1-1	CASSSGQTNTEAFF	TGTGCCAGCAGCTCTGGACAGACGAACACTGAAGCTTTCTTT
-	TRBV12-3/TRBV12-4	many	13	TRBJ1-1	CATSRGGSTEAFF	TGTGCCACCTCCCGTGGGGGCAGTACTGAAGCTTTCTTT
-	TRBV27	-	13	TRBJ1-1	CASSDRPGTEAFF	TGTGCCAGCAGTGATCGACCGGGAACTGAAGCTTTCTTT
-	TRBV12-3/TRBV12-4	-	15	TRBJ2-2	CAISGTGPRTGDLFF	TGTGCCATCAGTGGGACCGGACCAAGAACCGGGGATCTGTTTTTT
-	TRBV5-6	many	15	TRBJ1-1	CASSLENRENTEAFF	TGTGCCAGCAGCTTGGAGAACAGGGAAAACACTGAAGCTTTCTTT
-	TRBV6-5	many	15	TRBJ1-4	CASSYLPRRPEKLFF	TGTGCCAGCAGTTACCTACCTAGGCGCCCTGAAAAACTGTTTTTT
-	TRBV9	many	14	TRBJ2-2	CASSVGGTTGELFF	TGTGCCAGCAGCGTCGGGGGTACCACCGGGGAGCTGTTTTTT
TRBD1	TRBV6-1	many	15	TRBJ1-2	CASSTDRGAGVGYTF	TGTGCCAGCAGTACAGACAGGGGCGCGGGAGTTGGCTACACCTTC
TRBD2	TRBV12-3/TRBV12-4	many	14	TRBJ2-2	CATGLAGGAGELFF	TGTGCCACAGGACTAGCGGGGGGGGCCGGGGAGCTGTTTTTT
-	TRBV6-1	medium-sized	14	TRBJ1-5	CASSEDEGLGPQHF	TGTGCCAGCAGTGAAGACGAGGGGTTGGGGCCCCAGCATTTT
TRBD2	TRBV6-5	many	16	TRBJ2-1	CASSYRTSGTYNEQFF	TGTGCCAGCAGTTACAGGACTAGCGGGACGTACAATGAGCAGTTCTTC
TRBD2	TRBV9	many	17	TRBJ2-2	CASSVTSGGAVTGELFF	TGTGCCAGCAGCGTGACTAGCGGGGGGGCCGTTACCGGGGAGCTGTTTTTT
-	TRBV5-1	many	15	TRBJ2-4	CASSLVAGAKNIQYF	TGCGCCAGCAGCTTGGTTGCGGGTGCCAAAAACATTCAGTACTTC
-	TRBV20-1	many	13	TRBJ1-4	CSARSPGNEKLFF	TGCAGTGCTAGGTCCCCTGGGAATGAAAAACTGTTTTTT
-	TRBV6-1	many	14	TRBJ1-2	CASSPLDRNYGYTF	TGTGCCAGCAGTCCCCTCGACCGCAACTATGGCTACACCTTC
-	TRBV14	many	14	TRBJ2-7	CASSQVATDYEQYF	TGTGCCAGCAGCCAAGTTGCGACAGACTACGAGCAGTACTTC
-	TRBV11-2	many	13	TRBJ1-1	CASSLNDGARAFF	TGTGCCAGCAGCTTGAACGACGGGGCGAGAGCTTTCTTT
TRBD1	TRBV5-6	many	17	TRBJ1-5	CASSLTTGTGLQQPQHF	TGTGCCAGCAGCTTGACCACCGGGACAGGGCTACAACAGCCCCAGCATTTT
-	TRBV30	many	13	TRBJ1-1	CAWTKGGDTEAFF	TGTGCCTGGACAAAAGGGGGGGACACTGAAGCTTTCTTT
-	TRBV7-2	many	15	TRBJ1-1	CASSNSPGANTEAFF	TGTGCCAGCAGTAATTCCCCAGGGGCTAACACTGAAGCTTTCTTT
-	TRBV6-1	many	15	TRBJ1-5	CASSGQVGGNQPQHF	TGTGCCAGCAGTGGACAGGTCGGCGGCAATCAGCCCCAGCATTTT
TRBD2	TRBV20-1	many	14	TRBJ2-3	CSAILAGGADTQYF	TGCAGTGCGATCCTAGCGGGGGGCGCTGATACGCAGTATTTT
-	TRBV14	many	11	TRBJ2-7	CASSQGYEQYF	TGTGCCAGCAGCCAAGGGTACGAGCAGTACTTC
-	TRBV2	many	14	TRBJ2-1	CATTVGGAANEQFF	TGTGCCACCACCGTAGGGGGGGCGGCCAATGAGCAGTTCTTC
-	TRBV11-1	many	16	TRBJ1-1	CASSLDGGFMNTEAFF	TGTGCCAGCAGCTTAGATGGAGGGTTCATGAACACTGAAGCTTTCTTT
-	TRBV6-7	many	16	TRBJ2-2	CASSCIPGPQRGELFF	TGTGCCAGCAGTTGCATCCCAGGGCCCCAAAGGGGGGAGCTGTTTTTT
-	TRBV5-6	many	11	TRBJ1-1	CASSLVTEAFF	TGTGCCAGTTCATTGGTCACTGAAGCTTTCTTT
-	TRBV18	-	15	TRBJ2-2	CASSPEGSGTGELFF	TGTGCCAGCTCACCTGAAGGGTCGGGCACCGGGGAGCTGTTTTTT
-	TRBV2	many	14	TRBJ1-2	CASSETGGYYGYTF	TGTGCCAGCAGTGAGACGGGGGGGTACTATGGCTACACCTTC
-	TRBV5-1	many	13	TRBJ2-7	CASSLGSIYEQYF	TGCGCCAGCAGCTTGGGCAGCATATACGAGCAGTACTTC
-	TRBV6-1	many	14	TRBJ1-3	CASITGGSGNTIYF	TGTGCCAGCATCACCGGGGGCTCTGGAAACACCATATATTTT
-	TRBV5-1	many	13	TRBJ1-2	CASSLGRGYGYTF	TGCGCCAGCAGCTTGGGAAGGGGCTATGGCTACACCTTC
-	TRBV4-1	many	13	TRBJ2-1	CASSHLDLPEQFF	TGCGCCAGCAGCCACCTAGACCTACCCGAGCAGTTCTTC
-	TRBV6-1	many	15	TRBJ1-6	CASKPPGRSNSPLHF	TGTGCCAGCAAACCTCCGGGACGAAGTAATTCACCCCTCCACTTT
TRBD2	TRBV7-3	many	15	TRBJ2-3	CASSLRAGGLDTQYF	TGTGCCAGCAGCTTGAGAGCGGGGGGGCTTGATACGCAGTATTTT
-	TRBV6-6	many	16	TRBJ1-1	CASSYDESGENTEAFF	TGTGCCAGCAGTTACGACGAGTCTGGGGAGAACACTGAAGCTTTCTTT
-	TRBV19	many	15	TRBJ2-5	CASSIRGKMTETQYF	TGTGCCAGTAGTATACGGGGGAAGATGACAGAGACCCAGTACTTC
-	TRBV10-3	many	12	TRBJ1-2	CAIRPPGRGYTF	TGTGCCATCAGGCCCCCAGGGCGAGGCTACACCTTC